What follows describes a single TCR beta chain. These data originate in a study of blood T cell repertoires in COVID-19. Germline CDR1 SGHKS, CDR2 YYEKEE (reference sequence). J lost 4 bases, V lost 1 base, and 8 bases had no gene match. The length of the CDR3 is 17 residues. Per the original methods: How many nucleated cells were present was estimated from reference gene primer amplification. Generated by immunoSEQ multiplex PCR, the TCRdb table keeps only in-frame clones and is missing some. That table furnishes V, J and clone size, whereas the DNA furnished D and trimming. The table shows about 280,000 clones, with roughly 80% occurring only once. Everyone who took part was 18 to 89 years old, and they came from about 25 US areas. It was within 2 weeks before study entry that exposed participants met a COVID-19 case.

Sequenced sample: PBMCs or T cells enriched from blood (not recorded which). This chain joins TRBV5-5 and TRBJ2-1, with 10 nucleotides matching TRBD2. This clonotype was sampled from a man between 40 and 49 years old who had been exposed to COVID-19. DNA of the CDR3: TGTGCCAGCAGCTTGACTAGCGGGAAATCCTCATACAATGAGCAGTTCTTC. Its protein is CASSLTSGKSSYNEQFF.